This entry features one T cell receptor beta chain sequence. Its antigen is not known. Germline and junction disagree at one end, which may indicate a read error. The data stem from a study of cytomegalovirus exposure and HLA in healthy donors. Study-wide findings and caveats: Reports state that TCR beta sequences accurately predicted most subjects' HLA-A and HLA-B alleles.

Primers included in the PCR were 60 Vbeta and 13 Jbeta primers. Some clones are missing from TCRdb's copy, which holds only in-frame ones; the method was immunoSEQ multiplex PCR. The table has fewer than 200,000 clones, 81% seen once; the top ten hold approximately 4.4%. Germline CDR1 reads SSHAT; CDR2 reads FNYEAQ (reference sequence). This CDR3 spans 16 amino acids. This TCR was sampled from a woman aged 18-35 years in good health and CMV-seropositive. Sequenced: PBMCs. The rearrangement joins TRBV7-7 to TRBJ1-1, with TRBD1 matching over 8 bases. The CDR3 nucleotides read TGTGCTAGCAGCTTACTTACGGACAGGGTGAACACTGAAGCTTTCTTT. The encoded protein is CASSLLTDRVNTEAFF. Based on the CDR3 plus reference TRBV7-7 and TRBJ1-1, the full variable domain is GAGVSQSPRYKVTKRGQDVTLRCDPISSHATLYWYQQALGQGPEFLTYFNYEAQPDKSGLPSDRFSAERPEGSISTLTIQRTEQRDSAMYRCASSLLTDRVNTEAFFGQGTRLTVV.